A single T cell receptor beta chain is shown here with its context. Per the germline V gene, CDR1 is SQVTM and CDR2 is ANQGSEA. V gave up 3 bases and J gave up 0 bases, with 18 bases separating them. There are 17 residues in the CDR3. This sample is drawn from a study of blood T cell dynamics during melanoma immunotherapy. As to time point: pre-treatment baseline. Every bulk PBMC sample received the same 350 ng of DNA. The protocol was immunoSEQ multiplex PCR, while the TCRdb copy is restricted to in-frame clones and leaves out a portion. The data hold 10,000 or so clones, with about 90% observed a single time.

Sequencing was performed on blood, taken from a patient treated with checkpoint blockade. The chain combines TRBV29-1 with TRBJ2-1, with D maybe TRBD2 (7 bases). This TCR derives from a human donor with melanoma. The chain's CDR3 is CSVERVGGPSSYNEQFF. The CDR3, as DNA: TGCAGCGTTGAGAGGGTGGGGGGGCCGAGCTCCTACAATGAGCAGTTCTTC.